This TCR beta chain stems from a study of identifying expanded T cells in peripheral blood. Regarding the study as a whole: Over about two and four weeks, about 15 and 19 clones changed, versus roughly 1.1 between replicates. Clone count variance between approximately two-week samples rose with total template count.

A remark on this clone: The antigen is undetermined.

Clones were read by immunoSEQ multiplex PCR, and TCRdb kept only the in-frame ones, dropping some. This sample yields over 80,000 clones, of which approximately 83% are seen a single time; 4.5% to 7% belongs to the top ten. CDR1 and CDR2 from the germline V gene are LGHNA and YSLEER. The CDR3 is made up of 17 amino acids. V lost 4 bases and J lost 4, with 19 bases in between. No infections or other immune events were documented during collection. The TCR sequence derives from a person aged 18 to 69 in good health. The rearrangement joins TRBV4-3 to TRBJ2-2; perhaps TRBD1 as D (7 bases). Sequences were obtained from blood. CDR3 loop: CASSRGETGLGTGELFF. The CDR3 coding sequence is TGCGCCAGCAGCCGGGGGGAGACAGGGCTGGGCACCGGGGAGCTGTTTTTT.